This entry lists 26 T cell receptor beta chains sequenced from one sample in a study of PD-1 blockade in mismatch repair-deficient tumors. Clones were read by immunoSEQ multiplex PCR, and TCRdb kept only the in-frame ones, dropping some. This sample carries 30,000 to 40,000 clones, about 85% of them seen once, and the ten largest clones take over 3%. The input for sequencing was peripheral blood, taken approximately 1.5 years after starting pembrolizumab. All receptors derive from an adult with mismatch repair-deficient cancer.

The chain links TRBV5-1 to TRBJ1-1; the match to TRBD1 covers 7 bases. In germline, CDR1 is SGHRS, CDR2 YFSETQ. Trimming removed 9 bases from V and 1 base from J; junction bases left unmatched: 9. This CDR3 is 14 amino acids long. The CDR3 is CATGRGRGNTEAFF. CDR3 DNA: TGCGCCACAGGGAGGGGGCGTGGGAACACTGAAGCTTTCTTT.

The sample holds a few counts of this clone. The rearrangement links TRBV7-9 to TRBJ1-2; D might be TRBD1 (5 bases). Trimming took off 5 bases at V and 8 bases at J, with 12 bases between the two ends. Germline V gene lookup returns CDR1 SEHNR and CDR2 FQNEAQ (reference sequence). The CDR3 contains 12 residues. The DNA of the CDR3 is TGTGCCAGCAGCCCGAACGGGGACGGCTACACCTTC. As protein: CASSPNGDGYTF. Filled out from reference TRBV7-9 and TRBJ1-2, the complete variable domain reads DTGVSQNPRHKITKRGQNVTFRCDPISEHNRLYWYRQTLGQGPEFLTYFQNEAQLEKSRLLSDRFSAERPKGSFSTLEIQRTEQGDSAMYLCASSPNGDGYTFGSGTRLTVV.

The V gene is TRBV27, the J gene TRBJ1-2; 7 bases are shared with TRBD1. With 3 bases clipped from V and 8 bases from J, the junction kept 12 bases outside the gene matches. This CDR3 region has 15 residues. From germline, CDR1 is MNHEY and CDR2 SMNVEV (reference sequence). The CDR3 DNA reads as TGTGCCAGCAGTTTTGGAGGACAGGTGGCCAGGGGCTACACCTTC. This encodes CASSFGGQVARGYTF.

The J gene is TRBJ2-6, the V gene TRBV7-3; no firm D call. V shed 10 bases and J shed 0 bases, with 7 bases lying between them. CDR1 and CDR2 (germline): SGHTA, FQGTGA. The CDR3 loop spans 13 amino acids. The chain's CDR3 is CATSPSGANVLTF. The CDR3 region has the DNA TGTGCCACGAGTCCCTCTGGGGCCAACGTCCTGACTTTC.

The gene calls are TRBV2 and TRBJ2-2; TRBD1 agrees at 7 bases. The CDR3 runs to 15 residues. The V segment lost 2 bases and the J segment 5 bases; nucleotides outside the gene matches: 5. Germline lookup yields CDR1 SNHLY and CDR2 FYNNEI. CDR3 protein: CASSERAGGTGELFF. CDR3 DNA sequence: TGTGCCAGCAGTGAAAGGGCAGGGGGTACCGGGGAGCTGTTTTTT.

The genes are TRBV18 and TRBJ1-1, with D possibly being TRBD1 (6 bases). V shed 4 bases and J shed 1 base, with 7 bases lying between them. This CDR3 region has 13 residues. The germline CDR1 and CDR2 sequences are KGHSH and LQKENI. The CDR3 DNA reads as TGTGCCAGCTCACGACAGGAGAACACTGAAGCTTTCTTT. This gives the protein CASSRQENTEAFF.

This rearrangement joins TRBV5-1 to TRBJ2-4, with TRBD1 matching over 8 bases. Per germline, CDR1 SGHRS and CDR2 YFSETQ. The length of the CDR3 is 18 residues. V gave up 4 bases and J gave up 0 bases; unmatched junction bases: 12. In nucleotides, the CDR3 is TGCGCCAGCAGCGTGGGGACAGGAACCCGCCAAGCCAAAAACATTCAGTACTTC. Its translation: CASSVGTGTRQAKNIQYF. The full variable domain, in which reference TRBV5-1 and TRBJ2-4 provide the parts outside the CDR3, is KAGVTQTPRYLIKTRGQQVTLSCSPISGHRSVSWYQQTPGQGLQFLFEYFSETQRNKGNFPGRFSGRQFSNSRSEMNVSTLELGDSALYLCASSVGTGTRQAKNIQYFGAGTRLSVL.

The rearrangement uses TRBV12-5 and TRBJ2-2; 12 bases match TRBD2. CDR1 LGHNT and CDR2 FRNRAP come from the germline V gene. The junction had 8 bases not matched to a gene; V was cut back by 3 bases and J by 3 bases. The CDR3 has 18 residues. In DNA form, the CDR3 reads TGTGCTAGTGGTTTACATCTAGCGGGAGGGTGGTACACCGGGGAGCTGTTTTTT. It codes for CASGLHLAGGWYTGELFF.

This chain joins TRBV5-5 and TRBJ1-4; D not certain. V was cut by 4 bases and J by 2 bases, with 9 bases left in between. CDR1 and CDR2 from the germline V gene are SGHKS and YYEKEE (reference sequence). The CDR3 covers 14 residues. The CDR3 protein is CASSLRGTNEKLFF. CDR3 bases: TGTGCCAGCAGCCTTCGCGGGACTAATGAAAAACTGTTTTTT.

DNA of the CDR3: TGTGCCAGTAGTAGGGGAGCGTTAGGGGACACTGAAGCTTTCTTT. Translated: CASSRGALGDTEAFF. V and J are TRBV19 and TRBJ1-1, with D perhaps TRBD1 (5 bases). The CDR3 consists of 15 residues. Germline V gene data show CDR1 as LNHDA and CDR2 as SQIVND (reference sequence). The ends were cut back, 4 bases at V and 3 bases at J, with 15 bases in the middle. The full variable domain, its missing parts supplied by reference TRBV19 and TRBJ1-1, is DGGITQSPKYLFRKEGQNVTLSCEQNLNHDAMYWYRQDPGQGLRLIYYSQIVNDFQKGDIAEGYSVSREKKESFPLTVTSAQKNPTAFYLCASSRGALGDTEAFFGQGTRLTVV.

V usage is TRBV19 and J usage is TRBJ2-3, with D possibly TRBD2 on 5 matching bases. Germline V gives CDR1 LNHDA, CDR2 SQIVND (reference sequence). This CDR3 is built from 14 residues. Trimming shortened V by 8 bases and J by 0 bases, and 12 bases separated the two germline ends. CDR3 amino acids: CASGLRGSTDTQYF. The CDR3 nucleotides are TGTGCCAGTGGTCTGCGCGGGAGCACAGATACGCAGTATTTT.

This clone was detected only a few times. The chain recombines TRBV6-6 with TRBJ1-1; D is unclear. Between the trimmed V and J ends, which lost 2 bases and 6 bases, there was a span of 7 bases. The CDR3 is 12 amino acids. CDR1 and CDR2 (germline): MNHNY, SVGAGI (reference sequence). In DNA, the CDR3 is TGTGCCAGCAGTTACCTGAGCTCTGAAGCTTTCTTT. Protein sequence: CASSYLSSEAFF.

The genes are TRBV5-1 and TRBJ2-1; 11 positions agree with TRBD2. After removal of 0 bases from V and 9 bases from J, the junction contained 11 bases not matched to a gene. Germline loops: CDR1 SGHRS, CDR2 YFSETQ. The CDR3 extends over 17 amino acids. The CDR3 DNA reads as TGCGCCAGCAGCTTGGACCCGACTAGCGGGAAGAGCAGTGAGCAGTTCTTC. Residues: CASSLDPTSGKSSEQFF.

The rearrangement uses TRBV18 and TRBJ1-4, with D maybe TRBD1 (6 bases). CDR3 length: 14 amino acids. Germline V lookup: CDR1 KGHSH, CDR2 LQKENI. V shed 2 bases and J shed 6 bases, with 10 bases lying between them. The CDR3 DNA reads TGTGCCAGCTCACCATTTAACAGGGATGAAAAACTGTTTTTT. Encoded protein: CASSPFNRDEKLFF.

V and J are TRBV27 and TRBJ2-7; tentatively, D is TRBD1 (5 bases). The V gene's germline CDR1 is MNHEY and CDR2 SMNVEV (reference sequence). V lost 1 base, J lost 6 bases, and 13 bases lay in between. The CDR3 is 14 amino acids. The DNA of the CDR3 is TGTGCCAGCAGTTTATGGGGCAGTATCGGCGAGCAGTACTTC. This codes for CASSLWGSIGEQYF.

The rearrangement links TRBV6-1 to TRBJ2-1; tentative D call: TRBD2 (5 bases). Trimming shortened V by 4 bases and J by 10 bases, and 23 bases separated the two germline ends. The germline gives CDR1 MNHNS, CDR2 SASEGT. The CDR3 is made up of 16 amino acids. CDR3 region: CASSGGGSGRMEEQFF. CDR3 DNA sequence: TGTGCCAGCAGTGGGGGTGGGAGTGGACGTATGGAAGAGCAGTTCTTC.

The chain joins TRBV27 to TRBJ2-7; TRBD2 agrees at 10 bases. Germline CDR1 is MNHEY and CDR2 is SMNVEV (reference sequence). V was pared by 5 bases and J by 3 bases, with 7 bases of the junction left unmatched. The CDR3 runs 15 residues. For the CDR3, the DNA is TGTGCCAGCAGTCTCCGGACTAGCGGATACTACGAGCAGTACTTC. Translation: CASSLRTSGYYEQYF.

The chain links TRBV6-1 to TRBJ2-1; tentatively, D is TRBD2 (5 bases). V lost 5 bases to trimming and J lost 10 bases, with 21 bases between them. Germline assignment: CDR1 MNHNS and CDR2 SASEGT. The CDR3 runs to 15 residues. The DNA of the CDR3 is TGTGCCAGCAGTCTAGCCGGAGGCGAATTTTACGAGCAGTTCTTC. Protein product: CASSLAGGEFYEQFF.

The count of this clone is one. The V and J genes are TRBV6-6 and TRBJ1-2, with D perhaps matching TRBD1 (6 bases). V lost 7 bases, J lost 7 bases, and 13 bases lay in between. The CDR3 spans 12 residues. Germline CDR1 is MNHNY and CDR2 is SVGAGI (reference sequence). The CDR3 DNA is TGTGCCAGCATTCCTAGGGGGGGTGGCTACACCTTC. Translation: CASIPRGGGYTF.

The V gene is TRBV5-4, the J gene TRBJ2-2; D possibly corresponds to TRBD2 (6 bases). Germline V gene lookup returns CDR1 SGHNT and CDR2 YYREEE (reference sequence). V dropped 4 bases and J dropped 4 bases, with 14 bases sitting between them. This CDR3 spans 15 amino acids. CDR3 region: CASSPEGLITGELFF. DNA for the CDR3: TGTGCCAGCAGCCCGGAGGGGCTGATCACCGGGGAGCTGTTTTTT.

The rearrangement uses TRBV13 and TRBJ2-3; TRBD2 matches at 11 bases. Germline loops: CDR1 PRHDT, CDR2 FYEKMQ (reference sequence). Trimming cost V 5 bases and J 2 bases; bases outside gene matches: 9. The CDR3 is made up of 17 amino acids. This CDR3 is CASSATGTSGSTDTQYF. The DNA of the CDR3 is TGTGCCAGCAGCGCCACCGGGACTAGCGGATCCACAGATACGCAGTATTTT.

V is TRBV28 and J is TRBJ2-5; 7 nucleotides line up with TRBD2. The J call may not be correct, given that the DNA end is closer to TRBJ2-7. The CDR3 contains 11 residues. CDR1 is MDHEN and CDR2 is SYDVKM in the germline V gene. The CDR3 bases are TGTGAACGGGGGGAACTCTACGAGCAGTACTTC. Amino acid sequence: CERGELYEQYF.

This clone was seen more than once but under ten times. V and J are TRBV5-5 and TRBJ2-3, with 10 positions matching TRBD2. V dropped 1 base and J dropped 7; count of bases not matched to a gene: 9. This CDR3 is 16 amino acids long. CDR1 SGHKS and CDR2 YYEKEE come from the germline V gene (reference sequence). The CDR3 loop is CASSLILAGDIYTQYF. The CDR3 nucleotides are TGTGCCAGCAGCTTGATCCTAGCGGGAGATATTTATACGCAGTATTTT.

Note on this clone: A junction end diverges from the germline sequence, so it may reflect a read error. The rearrangement links TRBV7-9 to TRBJ1-2, with D possibly being TRBD1 (6 bases). The CDR3 contains 14 residues. Germline V gene sequence: CDR1 SEHNR, CDR2 FQNEAQ (reference sequence). CDR3: CASSLGTSVRGYIF. The CDR3 DNA is TGTGCCAGCAGCCTGGGGACATCAGTTCGTGGCTACATCTTC.

This clone showed up just once. This sequence joins TRBV6-5 and TRBJ2-2, with D maybe TRBD2 (6 bases). Trimming removed 6 bases at V and 1 base at J, with 9 bases between. Germline CDR1 is MNHEY and CDR2 is SVGAGI. The length of the CDR3 is 14 residues. CDR3 sequence (DNA): TGTGCCAGCAGACTAGCATGGAACACCGGGGAGCTGTTTTTT. Protein product: CASRLAWNTGELFF.

V is TRBV29-1 and J is TRBJ1-1; D is unclear. The V gene lost 4 bases and the J gene lost 4 bases, with 16 bases spanning the gap. The CDR3 covers 14 residues. Per germline, CDR1 SQVTM and CDR2 ANQGSEA. The CDR3 loop reads CSVVWRVVSTEAFF. CDR3 bases: TGCAGCGTTGTCTGGCGGGTGGTATCCACTGAAGCTTTCTTT.